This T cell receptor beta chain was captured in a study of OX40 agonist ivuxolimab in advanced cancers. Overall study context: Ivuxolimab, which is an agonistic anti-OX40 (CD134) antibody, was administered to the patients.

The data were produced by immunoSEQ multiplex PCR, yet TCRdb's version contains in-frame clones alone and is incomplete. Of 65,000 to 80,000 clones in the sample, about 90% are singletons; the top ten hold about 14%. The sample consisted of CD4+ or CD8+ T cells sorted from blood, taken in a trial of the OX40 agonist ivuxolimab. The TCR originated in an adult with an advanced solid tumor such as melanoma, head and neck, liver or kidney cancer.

The CDR3 nucleotides read TGTGCCAGCAGTTACTTCAATGAGCAGTTCTTC. This encodes CASSYFNEQFF. The chain employs TRBV6-5 and TRBJ2-1; the D is unclear. V lost 1 base and J 6 bases, leaving 1 base between the germline ends. Per the germline V gene, CDR1 is MNHEY and CDR2 is SVGAGI. This CDR3 contains 11 residues.